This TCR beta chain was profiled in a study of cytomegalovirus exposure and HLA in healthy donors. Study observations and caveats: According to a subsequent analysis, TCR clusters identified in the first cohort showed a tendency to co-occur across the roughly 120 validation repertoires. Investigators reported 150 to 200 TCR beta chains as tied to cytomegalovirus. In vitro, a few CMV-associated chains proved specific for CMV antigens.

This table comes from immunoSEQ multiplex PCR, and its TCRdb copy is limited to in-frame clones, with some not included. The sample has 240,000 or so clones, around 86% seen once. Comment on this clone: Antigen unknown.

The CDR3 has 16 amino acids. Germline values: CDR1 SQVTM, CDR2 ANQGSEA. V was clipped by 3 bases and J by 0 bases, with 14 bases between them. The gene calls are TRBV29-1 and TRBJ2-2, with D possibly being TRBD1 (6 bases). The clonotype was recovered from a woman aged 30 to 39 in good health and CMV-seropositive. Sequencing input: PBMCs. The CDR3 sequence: CSVEALGHTNTGELFF. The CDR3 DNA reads TGCAGCGTTGAGGCCCTGGGACACACGAACACCGGGGAGCTGTTTTTT.